Detailed here is one TCR beta chain. No antigen is known for it. This entry belongs to a study of Ad26.COV2.S vaccination and SARS-CoV-2 variants. Per germline, CDR1 GTSNPN and CDR2 SVGIG (reference sequence). CDR3 size: 12 residues. V was pared by 0 bases and J by 8 bases, with 10 bases between. Study findings and constraints: It was found that vaccine and placebo recipients had similar non-spike TCR breadth.

Libraries were prepared by immunoSEQ multiplex PCR; TCRdb keeps only in-frame clonotypes and omits some of them. The data hold over 450,000 clones, with roughly nine tenths observed a single time. Sample treatment: roughly 18 received Ad26.COV2.S at low or high dose, single or two shots; a few received placebo; per-sample allocation not given. Sampling was performed 63 days after the first vaccine or placebo injection. Sequences were derived from peripheral blood, sampled in a trial of Ad26.COV2.S vaccine versus placebo. This chain uses TRBV30 with TRBJ1-2; D not resolved. This clonotype was obtained from a person aged 18-65 years who received the Ad26.COV2.S COVID-19 vaccine or a placebo. The CDR3: CAWSVRKEGYTF. CDR3 DNA sequence: TGTGCCTGGAGTGTACGGAAGGAGGGCTACACCTTC.